Below, 21 T cell receptor beta chains from the same sample are listed, as sequenced in a study of cytomegalovirus exposure and HLA in healthy donors. Profiling relied on immunoSEQ multiplex PCR, and the TCRdb table lists in-frame clones only, not all of them. The data contain around 170,000 clones, approximately 90% of them singletons. Sequenced sample: PBMCs. Receptors were obtained from a young man in good health and CMV-seronegative.

This chain uses TRBV28 with TRBJ2-5, with 11 bases aligning to TRBD1. Germline trimming cut 6 bases from V and 5 bases from J; bases unmatched to any gene: 5. The CDR3 is made up of 14 amino acids. Germline CDR1 and CDR2: MDHEN and SYDVKM. CDR3 residues: CASSRTGGQETQYF. CDR3 sequence (DNA): TGTGCCAGCAGCCGGACAGGGGGCCAGGAGACCCAGTACTTC. Using reference TRBV28 and TRBJ2-5 for the parts outside the CDR3, the full variable domain is DVKVTQSSRYLVKRTGEKVFLECVQDMDHENMFWYRQDPGLGLRLIYFSYDVKMKEKGDIPEGYSVSREKKERFSLILESASTNQTSMYLCASSRTGGQETQYFGPGTRLLVL.

Turning to this clone: The sample contains more than one DNA sequence encoding this CDR3. DNA for the CDR3: TGTGCCAGCTCACCACGACAGGGGACCTACGAGCAGTACGTC. This translates into CASSPRQGTYEQYV. The V and J genes are TRBV18 and TRBJ2-7; 8 positions match TRBD1. The germline CDR1 and CDR2 sequences are KGHSH and LQKENI. After removal of 1 base from V and 2 bases from J, the junction contained 1 base not matched to a gene. The CDR3 consists of 14 residues.

The chain uses TRBV18 and TRBJ2-7, with 10 bases matching TRBD1. The CDR3 contains 15 residues. Germline assignment: CDR1 KGHSH and CDR2 LQKENI. The V and J ends lost 3 bases and 6 bases, in that order; junction bases with no gene match: 8. CDR3 residues: CASSPFRQGAAEQYF. The CDR3 DNA reads TGTGCCAGCTCACCGTTTCGACAGGGGGCCGCCGAGCAGTACTTC.

The J gene is TRBJ2-7, the V gene TRBV4-1; a weak D match, TRBD2 (5 bases). From germline, CDR1 is MGHRA and CDR2 YSYEKL. V lost 6 bases to trimming and J lost 1 base, with 10 bases between them. This CDR3 has 13 amino acids. The CDR3 here is CASRGVASYEQYF. The CDR3 nucleotides read TGCGCCAGCAGGGGAGTGGCTTCCTACGAGCAGTACTTC.

This clone was recorded many times. The J gene is TRBJ2-3, the V gene TRBV30; 8 bases align to TRBD2. Germline V gene lookup returns CDR1 GTSNPN and CDR2 SVGIG (reference sequence). The ends lost 3 bases at V and 4 bases at J; junction bases unmatched: 3. This CDR3 has 13 residues. CDR3 protein: CAWSEAGADTQYF. The CDR3 bases are TGTGCCTGGAGCGAAGCGGGGGCAGATACGCAGTATTTT.

The gene calls are TRBV27 and TRBJ2-4; the D gene is possibly TRBD2 (6 bases). The CDR3 length is 14 residues. V was cut by 6 bases and J by 7 bases, with 16 bases left in between. The germline V gene has CDR1 MNHEY and CDR2 SMNVEV (reference sequence). As DNA, the CDR3 is TGTGCCAGCAGCCTTAGCGGCCCCCTGAACATTCAGTACTTC. The encoded protein is CASSLSGPLNIQYF.

This clone came up once. The rearrangement joins TRBV6-1 to TRBJ1-4, with 8 positions matching TRBD1. Trimming cost V 2 bases and J 6 bases; bases outside gene matches: 8. The CDR3 totals 16 residues. Germline V gives CDR1 MNHNS, CDR2 SASEGT. The CDR3 spells CASSEWYGQGYEKLFF. As DNA, the CDR3 is TGTGCCAGCAGTGAATGGTATGGACAGGGCTATGAAAAACTGTTTTTT.

V is TRBV28 and J is TRBJ1-2, with TRBD1 identical over 10 bases. Germline loops: CDR1 MDHEN, CDR2 SYDVKM. The length of the CDR3 is 15 residues. Losses at the gene ends were 2 bases for V and 8 bases for J; bases not matched to a gene: 8. DNA for the CDR3: TGTGCCAGCAGTTTAGATGGACAGGGGGGCGAAGGCTACACCTTC. Translated, it gives CASSLDGQGGEGYTF.

V is TRBV7-2 and J is TRBJ1-4; D is undetermined. Germline loops: CDR1 SGHTA, CDR2 FQGNSA. V was shortened by 6 bases and J by 5 bases, with 7 bases between the two germline ends. The CDR3 loop spans 12 amino acids. CDR3 protein: CASSSKNEKLFF. DNA for the CDR3: TGTGCCAGCAGTTCCAAAAATGAAAAACTGTTTTTT.

V and J are TRBV11-3 and TRBJ2-1, with 7 bases matching TRBD1. This CDR3 has 15 amino acids. Germline V gives CDR1 SGHNT, CDR2 YENEEA. The V gene end was trimmed by 4 bases and the J gene end by 2 bases; junction bases not matched to a gene: 5. The DNA for the CDR3 is TGTGCCAGCAGCTCACAGGGGTCCCCCTACAATGAGCAGTTCTTC. Translation: CASSSQGSPYNEQFF.

V usage is TRBV6-6 and J usage is TRBJ2-3; TRBD2 matches at 8 bases. The CDR3 loop spans 14 amino acids. The ends lost 2 bases at V and 5 bases at J; junction bases unmatched: 3. Germline V gene data show CDR1 as MNHNY and CDR2 as SVGAGI (reference sequence). CDR3 sequence: CASSYLLAGDTQYF. The CDR3 bases are TGTGCCAGCAGTTACCTCCTAGCGGGAGATACGCAGTATTTT.

The CDR3 DNA reads TGTGCCAGCAGTGCACAGGACAGAAACACCGGGGAGCTGTTTTTT. This sequence encodes CASSAQDRNTGELFF. This chain uses TRBV6-1 with TRBJ2-2; D possibly corresponds to TRBD1 (6 bases). V lost 4 bases and J lost 2, with 11 bases in between. The CDR3 totals 15 residues. The V gene's germline CDR1 is MNHNS and CDR2 SASEGT.

V is TRBV4-3 and J is TRBJ2-2, with D uncertain. The length of the CDR3 is 15 residues. V lost 5 bases to trimming and J lost 1 base, with 11 bases between them. Germline V gene lookup returns CDR1 LGHNA and CDR2 YSLEER. The CDR3 reads CASSYSHRNTGELFF. As DNA, the CDR3 is TGCGCCAGCAGCTATTCCCATAGGAACACCGGGGAGCTGTTTTTT.

The chain combines TRBV28 with TRBJ2-7; TRBD1 agrees at 10 bases. This CDR3 is built from 15 residues. Germline-derived CDR1 and CDR2 are MDHEN and SYDVKM. V lost 5 bases to trimming and J lost 4 bases; unmatched junction nucleotides: 8. CDR3 nucleotides: TGTGCCAGCAGTCCCCCCGGGACAGGGGCATACGAGCAGTACTTC. Protein: CASSPPGTGAYEQYF.

The chain recombines TRBV19 with TRBJ2-7; no definite D call. This CDR3 comprises 13 residues. The V gene's germline CDR1 is LNHDA and CDR2 SQIVND (reference sequence). V lost 3 bases and J 3 bases, leaving 9 bases between the germline ends. The CDR3, as DNA: TGTGCCAGTAGTATGGGCCCGGACTACGAGCAGTACTTC. It codes for CASSMGPDYEQYF.

The chain joins TRBV29-1 to TRBJ1-1; 12 bases map to TRBD1. J lost 0 bases, V lost 6 bases, and 5 bases had no gene match. Germline V CDR1 and CDR2: SQVTM, ANQGSEA. This CDR3 spans 15 amino acids. CDR3 coding DNA: TGCAGCGTCGGGACAGGGGGCGGTGTGAACACTGAAGCTTTCTTT. It translates to CSVGTGGGVNTEAFF.

The chain couples TRBV7-2 to TRBJ2-7, with a weak D call TRBD1 (6 bases). Per the germline V gene, CDR1 is SGHTA and CDR2 is FQGNSA. V lost 2 bases, J lost 5 bases, and 16 bases lay in between. The CDR3 contains 15 residues. CDR3 residues: CASSLLGGTIHEQYF. DNA for the CDR3: TGTGCCAGCAGCTTATTAGGGGGTACGATCCACGAGCAGTACTTC.

The chain recombines TRBV7-9 with TRBJ2-3; 8 bases fit TRBD2. This CDR3 has 16 amino acids. With V trimmed by 1 base and J by 2 bases, 5 bases remained unmatched. Germline assignment: CDR1 SEHNR and CDR2 FQNEAQ (reference sequence). The CDR3 DNA reads as TGTGCCAGCAGCTTAGTCGGGAGGGCTTTCACAGATACGCAGTATTTT. It codes for CASSLVGRAFTDTQYF. Drawing the rest from reference TRBV7-9 and TRBJ2-3, the complete variable domain is DTGVSQNPRHKITKRGQNVTFRCDPISEHNRLYWYRQTLGQGPEFLTYFQNEAQLEKSRLLSDRFSAERPKGSFSTLEIQRTEQGDSAMYLCASSLVGRAFTDTQYFGPGTRLTVL.

This clone is a singleton in its sample. This chain connects TRBV20-1 to TRBJ1-4, with D possibly TRBD1 on 5 matching bases. The ends were cut back, 6 bases at V and 5 bases at J, with 7 bases in the middle. Germline V gives CDR1 DFQATT, CDR2 SNEGSKA (reference sequence). This CDR3 spans 11 amino acids. Written as DNA, the CDR3 is TGCAGTGCGGGGCACAATGAAAAACTGTTTTTT. It codes for CSAGHNEKLFF.

The chain has TRBV7-9 and TRBJ2-7, with 10 bases lining up with TRBD1. Germline CDR1 reads SEHNR; CDR2 reads FQNEAQ (reference sequence). The CDR3 is 14 amino acids. V dropped 5 bases and J dropped 6; count of bases not matched to a gene: 7. This chain's CDR3 is CASSPPTGGFEQYF. CDR3 nucleotide sequence: TGTGCCAGCAGCCCTCCGACAGGGGGCTTCGAGCAGTACTTC.

The J gene is TRBJ1-6, the V gene TRBV11-1, with 8 nucleotides matching TRBD1. V lost 3 bases to trimming and J lost 7 bases; unmatched junction nucleotides: 8. This CDR3 is 16 amino acids long. Germline CDR1 SGHAT, CDR2 FQDESV (reference sequence). CDR3 sequence reads: CASSLRDRGLNSPLHF. The CDR3 DNA is TGTGCCAGCAGCTTGAGAGACAGGGGTCTAAATTCACCCCTCCACTTT.